This T cell receptor (beta chain) came from a study of blood T cell repertoires in COVID-19. This table comes from immunoSEQ multiplex PCR, and its TCRdb copy is limited to in-frame clones, with some not included. The sample holds under 350,000 clones, roughly 91% seen once. The clonotype was recovered from a man aged 40-50 years with acute or convalescent COVID-19. The sample was peripheral blood.

CDR3 nucleotides: TGTGCCAGCAGGGCCAGGGAGGTACCTTACGAGCAGTACTTC. Translated, it gives CASRAREVPYEQYF. The chain is built from TRBV27 and TRBJ2-7; TRBD2 is a possible D gene (6 bases). The CDR3 length is 14 residues. V was shortened by 6 bases and J by 4 bases, with 16 bases between the two germline ends. Germline V gene lookup returns CDR1 MNHEY and CDR2 SMNVEV (reference sequence).